The entry below describes one T cell receptor (beta chain). CDR3 length: 15 amino acids. In germline, CDR1 is SGHAT, CDR2 FQNNGV. V was clipped by 3 bases and J by 3 bases; unmatched bases: 4. The TCR beta repertoire was assessed by survey-level immunoSEQ sequencing. The protocol was immunoSEQ multiplex PCR, while the TCRdb copy is restricted to in-frame clones and leaves out a portion. The table lists 45,000 to 60,000 clones, 93% of them singletons. This TCR was sampled from a man aged 35-49 years with rheumatoid arthritis. Source material: PBMCs. This rearrangement joins TRBV11-2 to TRBJ2-7; 11 bases are shared with TRBD2. The CDR3 coding sequence is TGTGCCAGCAGCTTTACTAGCGGGGGATACTACGAGCAGTACTTC. Protein product: CASSFTSGGYYEQYF.